What follows are 2 T cell receptor beta chains derived from one specimen sequenced in a study of T cell responses to AZD1222 COVID-19 vaccine. Libraries were prepared by immunoSEQ multiplex PCR; TCRdb keeps only in-frame clonotypes and omits some of them. In the table there are approximately 150,000 clones, roughly 88% of which are singletons. The sequencing here drew on peripheral blood, taken 28 days after the second AZD1222 dose. The receptors derive from an adult who received the AZD1222 COVID-19 vaccine.

The chain is built from TRBV5-1 and TRBJ2-2, with a tentative D call TRBD1 (5 bases). The CDR3 totals 15 residues. Germline V gene data show CDR1 as SGHRS and CDR2 as YFSETQ. V lost 0 bases, J lost 2 bases, and 8 bases lay in between. The CDR3 DNA reads TGCGCCAGCAGCTTGGATAGGGGCAACACCGGGGAGCTGTTTTTT. It specifies CASSLDRGNTGELFF.

The rearrangement links TRBV7-9 to TRBJ2-5; 8 bases fit TRBD1. V shed 4 bases, J shed 6 bases, and the junction held 10 bases outside the gene matches. The CDR3 is made up of 15 amino acids. Germline V gives CDR1 SEHNR, CDR2 FQNEAQ (reference sequence). This chain's CDR3 is CASSSTGGNWKTQYF. CDR3 bases: TGTGCCAGCAGCTCTACAGGGGGTAATTGGAAGACCCAGTACTTC.